A selection of T cell receptor beta chains follows, all from one sample in a study of blood T cell repertoires in COVID-19. Using immunoSEQ multiplex PCR, the repertoire was profiled, and TCRdb retains in-frame clones only, with some absent. The data hold 310,000 or so clones, with roughly 87% observed a single time. Sequenced material: peripheral blood. The source of these receptors is a woman aged 45-60 years who had recovered from COVID-19. Both conserved end residues are trimmed from each CDR3.

>TRBV7-3
ASSSTGGWNGELF
>TRBV30
ACPVGSSSYGYT
>TRBV4-1
ASSQDGDRGYT
>TRBV19
ASSMGQGSRPQH
>TRBV27
ASSLYRTGHLFTEAF
>TRBV5-1
ASGTRGDSRDTEAF
>TRBV19
ASSSREGQGGQPQH
>TRBV12-3/TRBV12-4
ASSPQGDGYT
>TRBV6-5
ASSLLGHEQY
>TRBV15
ATSRDRGLATEAF
>TRBV9
ASSGREQF
>TRBV10-3
AIRDGRAVDHVGYGYT
>TRBV5-8
ASSLSPEVAGGFNEQF
>TRBV29-1
SVELRGYEQY
>TRBV19
ASSIGGSTGVNTEAF
>TRBV7-9
ASSLDTGTGYT
>TRBV18
ASSPMGLAGANYEQY
>TRBV19
ASVSLGYTEAF
>TRBV30
AWSVQWDTQY
>TRBV4-3
ASSQDWSGSGNTIY
>TRBV19
ASSRAGHSNQPQH
>TRBV5-4
ASSLAGGLYNEQF
>TRBV19
ASRRGAKNYGYT
>TRBV28
ASSLRRPGVGGYT
>TRBV11-2
ASSLEAGMVGELF
>TRBV27
ASSPDGGETQY
>TRBV6-2/TRBV6-3
ASSYSSGDLNYGYT
>TRBV5-1
ASSSTDGELF
>TRBV7-9
ASSLETGTRGSDEQY
>TRBV6-1
ATIGQISGNTIY
>TRBV11-2
ASSLSGTGVNYGYT
>TRBV4-3
ASSQYLRQGSTYEQY
>TRBV5-5
ASSLTVLSGNQPQH
>TRBV6-6
ASSYGGAGGYT
>TRBV27
ASSLSGLYGELF
>TRBV5-1
ASSLGRGGSSYNEQF
>TRBV7-2
ASSLDRANYGYT
>TRBV4-2
ASSQDRDYTYEQY
>TRBV9
ASSVSGGSNQPQH